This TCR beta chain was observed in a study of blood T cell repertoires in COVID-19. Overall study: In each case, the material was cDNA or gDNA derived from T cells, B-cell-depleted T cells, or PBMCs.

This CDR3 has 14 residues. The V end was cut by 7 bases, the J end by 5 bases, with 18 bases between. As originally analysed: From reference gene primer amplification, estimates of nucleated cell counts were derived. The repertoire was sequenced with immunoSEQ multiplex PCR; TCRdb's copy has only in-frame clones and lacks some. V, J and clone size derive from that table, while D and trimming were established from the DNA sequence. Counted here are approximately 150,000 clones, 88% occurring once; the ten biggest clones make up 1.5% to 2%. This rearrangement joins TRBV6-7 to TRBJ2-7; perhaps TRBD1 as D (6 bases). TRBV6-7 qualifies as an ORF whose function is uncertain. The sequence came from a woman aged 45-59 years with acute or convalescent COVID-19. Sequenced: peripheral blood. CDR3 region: CASTHQQGSNEQYF. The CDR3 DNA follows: TGTGCCAGCACCCACCAACAGGGCTCGAACGAGCAGTACTTC.